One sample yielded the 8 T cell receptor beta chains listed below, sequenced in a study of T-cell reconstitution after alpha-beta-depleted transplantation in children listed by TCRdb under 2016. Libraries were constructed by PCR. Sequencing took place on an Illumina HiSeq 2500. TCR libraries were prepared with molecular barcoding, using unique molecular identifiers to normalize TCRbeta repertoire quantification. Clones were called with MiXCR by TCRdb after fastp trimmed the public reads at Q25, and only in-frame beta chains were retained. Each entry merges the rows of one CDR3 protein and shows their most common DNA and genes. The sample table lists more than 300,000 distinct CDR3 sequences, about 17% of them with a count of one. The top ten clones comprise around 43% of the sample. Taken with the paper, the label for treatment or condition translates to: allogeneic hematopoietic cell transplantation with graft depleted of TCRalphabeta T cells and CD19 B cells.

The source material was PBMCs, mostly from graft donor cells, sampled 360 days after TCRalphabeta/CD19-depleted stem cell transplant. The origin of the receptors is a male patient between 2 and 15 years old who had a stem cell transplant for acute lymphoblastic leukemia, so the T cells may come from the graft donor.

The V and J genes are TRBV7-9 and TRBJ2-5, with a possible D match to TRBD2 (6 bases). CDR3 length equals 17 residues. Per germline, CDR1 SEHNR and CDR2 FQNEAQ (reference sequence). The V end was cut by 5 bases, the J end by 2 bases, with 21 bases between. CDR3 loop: CASSPPRIAEPQETQYF. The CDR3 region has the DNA TGTGCCAGCAGCCCCCCCAGGATAGCGGAGCCTCAAGAGACCCAGTACTTC.

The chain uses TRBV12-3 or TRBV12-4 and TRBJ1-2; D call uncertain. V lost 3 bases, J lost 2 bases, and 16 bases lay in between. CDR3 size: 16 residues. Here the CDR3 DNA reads TGTGCCAGCAGTTTGACTCGGGAACCCAGCAACTATGGCTACACCTTC. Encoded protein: CASSLTREPSNYGYTF.

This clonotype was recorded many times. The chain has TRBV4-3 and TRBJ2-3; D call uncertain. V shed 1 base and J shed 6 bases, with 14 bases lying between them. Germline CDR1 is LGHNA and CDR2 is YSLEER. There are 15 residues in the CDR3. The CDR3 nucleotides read TGCGCCAGCAGCCAAGTCACGGACGACCTCGATACGCAGTATTTT. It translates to CASSQVTDDLDTQYF.

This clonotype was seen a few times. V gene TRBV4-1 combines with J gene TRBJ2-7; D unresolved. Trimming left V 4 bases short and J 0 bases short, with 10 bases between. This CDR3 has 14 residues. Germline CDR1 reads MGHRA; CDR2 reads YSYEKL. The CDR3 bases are TGCGCCAGCAGCCGGGTATGGGACTCCTACGAGCAGTACTTC. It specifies CASSRVWDSYEQYF.

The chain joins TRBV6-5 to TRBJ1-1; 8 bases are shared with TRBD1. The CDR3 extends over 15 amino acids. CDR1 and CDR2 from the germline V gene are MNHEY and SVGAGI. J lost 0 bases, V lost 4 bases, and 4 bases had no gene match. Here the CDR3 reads CASSWGQEVNTEAFF. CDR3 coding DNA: TGTGCCAGCAGTTGGGGACAGGAGGTGAACACTGAAGCTTTCTTT.

The CDR3 loop is CATSRVRLRRFETQYF. The CDR3 DNA follows: TGTGCCACCAGCAGAGTGAGGTTACGCCGTTTTGAGACCCAGTACTTC. The chain is built from TRBV15 and TRBJ2-5; D gene ambiguous. There are 16 residues in the CDR3. Germline V gives CDR1 LNHNV, CDR2 YYDKDF (reference sequence). V lost 1 base to trimming and J lost 5 bases, with 17 bases between them.

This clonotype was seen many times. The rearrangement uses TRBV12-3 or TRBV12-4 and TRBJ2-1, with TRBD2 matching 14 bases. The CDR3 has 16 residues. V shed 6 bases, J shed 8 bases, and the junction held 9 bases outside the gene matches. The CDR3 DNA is TGTGCCAGCAGACCAGCCGGGACTAGCGGGAGCTATGAGCAGTTCTTC. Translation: CASRPAGTSGSYEQFF.

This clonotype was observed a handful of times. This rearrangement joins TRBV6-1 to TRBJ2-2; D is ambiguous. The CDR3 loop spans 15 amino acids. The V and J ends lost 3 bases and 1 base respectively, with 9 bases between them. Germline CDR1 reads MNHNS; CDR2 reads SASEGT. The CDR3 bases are TGTGCCAGCAGTGAGCCGGGTCGGAACACCGGGGAGCTGTTTTTT. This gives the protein CASSEPGRNTGELFF.